A selection of T cell receptor beta chains follows, all from one sample in a study of blood T cell repertoires in COVID-19. Assay used: immunoSEQ multiplex PCR; TCRdb lists only in-frame clones, some missing. The sample contains under 200,000 clones, about 85% of which appear only once. The sequencing sample was made of peripheral blood. Receptor source: a man aged 55-75 years with active or convalescent COVID-19. The CDR3 runs from the conserved cysteine through the conserved F or W. A D gene is named only where the DNA matches it firmly. Expanded clones are given a class, and other clones once, few, many or no size at all.

j_gene: TRBJ2-6
abundance: -
d_gene: -
v_gene: TRBV29-1
CDR3nt: TGCAGCGTTTTAACAGACTCTGGGGCCAACGTCCTGACTTTC
CDR3aa: CSVLTDSGANVLTF

j_gene: TRBJ2-2
abundance: -
d_gene: -
v_gene: TRBV9
CDR3nt: TGTGCCAGCAGCGTAGCAGGGCCCGGGGAGCTGTTTTTT
CDR3aa: CASSVAGPGELFF

j_gene: TRBJ2-1
abundance: -
d_gene: -
v_gene: TRBV13
CDR3nt: TGTGCCAGCAGGAGCGGTAGCTCCTACAATGAGCAGTTCTTC
CDR3aa: CASRSGSSYNEQFF

j_gene: TRBJ2-1
abundance: once
d_gene: TRBD2
v_gene: TRBV5-6
CDR3nt: TGTGCCAGCAGTGGACTAGCGGGACTTTACAATGAGCAGTTCTTC
CDR3aa: CASSGLAGLYNEQFF

j_gene: TRBJ1-5
abundance: once
d_gene: TRBD1
v_gene: TRBV6-2/TRBV6-3
CDR3nt: TGTGCCAGCAGTCCACAGGGGAGGAGGCCCCAGCATTTT
CDR3aa: CASSPQGRRPQHF

j_gene: TRBJ2-1
abundance: -
d_gene: -
v_gene: TRBV12-3/TRBV12-4
CDR3nt: TGTGCCAGCAGTCCGGGGAACTACAATGAGCAGTTCTTC
CDR3aa: CASSPGNYNEQFF

j_gene: TRBJ1-3
abundance: -
d_gene: TRBD1
v_gene: TRBV9
CDR3nt: TGTGCCAGCAGCGGACTCGGGACAGCTGGAAACACCATATATTTT
CDR3aa: CASSGLGTAGNTIYF

j_gene: TRBJ2-1
abundance: -
d_gene: TRBD1
v_gene: TRBV4-1
CDR3nt: TGCGCCAGCAGCCAGACGGACAGGGGTATCAATGAGCAGTTCTTC
CDR3aa: CASSQTDRGINEQFF

j_gene: TRBJ2-5
abundance: -
d_gene: -
v_gene: TRBV5-1
CDR3nt: TGCGCCAGCAGCTTGGGTTCGGGTAGGGAGACCCAGTACTTC
CDR3aa: CASSLGSGRETQYF

j_gene: TRBJ2-7
abundance: once
d_gene: -
v_gene: TRBV5-1
CDR3nt: TGCGCCAGCAGCCCCGACCCCGACAGCCCCTACGAGCAGTACTTC
CDR3aa: CASSPDPDSPYEQYF

j_gene: TRBJ2-5
abundance: -
d_gene: TRBD1
v_gene: TRBV19
CDR3nt: TGTGCCAGTAGTATAATAGGACAGGGAGGAGAGACCCAGTACTTC
CDR3aa: CASSIIGQGGETQYF

j_gene: TRBJ1-2
abundance: -
d_gene: -
v_gene: TRBV2
CDR3nt: TGTGCCAGCAGTGAAGCATATAGGGGGTATGGCTACACCTTC
CDR3aa: CASSEAYRGYGYTF

j_gene: TRBJ2-5
abundance: -
d_gene: TRBD2
v_gene: TRBV29-1
CDR3nt: TGCAGCGCCCTCGGCAGCGGGGTATCGGAAGAGACCCAGTACTTC
CDR3aa: CSALGSGVSEETQYF

j_gene: TRBJ1-2
abundance: -
d_gene: TRBD1
v_gene: TRBV7-2
CDR3nt: TGTGCCAGCAGCTTAGGCGGGACAGGGGGTCGGGGCTACACCTTC
CDR3aa: CASSLGGTGGRGYTF

j_gene: TRBJ1-4
abundance: -
d_gene: -
v_gene: TRBV5-6
CDR3nt: TGTGCCAGCAATGTGGGGGCAGGCGGGGAAAAACTGTTTTTT
CDR3aa: CASNVGAGGEKLFF

j_gene: TRBJ2-1
abundance: -
d_gene: -
v_gene: TRBV7-2
CDR3nt: TGTGCCAGCAGCCCCAACGGACAGGGAGGGGAGTTCTTC
CDR3aa: CASSPNGQGGEFF

j_gene: TRBJ2-5
abundance: -
d_gene: TRBD2
v_gene: TRBV4-1
CDR3nt: TGCGCCAGCAGCCAAGATAACCAGCGGGGGGGCCGAGAGACCCAGTACTTC
CDR3aa: CASSQDNQRGGRETQYF

j_gene: TRBJ1-4
abundance: -
d_gene: -
v_gene: TRBV2
CDR3nt: TGTGCCAGCGCGGTTGTGGCTAATGAAAAACTGTTTTTT
CDR3aa: CASAVVANEKLFF

j_gene: TRBJ1-5
abundance: once
d_gene: -
v_gene: TRBV10-3
CDR3nt: TGTGCCATTAAGCGAGATAGCAATCAGCCCCAGCATTTT
CDR3aa: CAIKRDSNQPQHF

j_gene: TRBJ1-4
abundance: -
d_gene: -
v_gene: TRBV18
CDR3nt: TGTGCCAGCTCACCATCAGGGAGGGAAAAACTGTTTTTT
CDR3aa: CASSPSGREKLFF

j_gene: TRBJ1-2
abundance: -
d_gene: -
v_gene: TRBV19
CDR3nt: TGTGCCAGTAGTATCTCAGGAGGCGACTATGGCTACACCTTC
CDR3aa: CASSISGGDYGYTF

j_gene: TRBJ2-7
abundance: -
d_gene: -
v_gene: TRBV4-2
CDR3nt: TGTGCCAGCAGCCGGGAAGGGGGAAGAGGGTCCACCTCCTACGAGCAGTACTTC
CDR3aa: CASSREGGRGSTSYEQYF

j_gene: TRBJ2-3
abundance: -
d_gene: TRBD2
v_gene: TRBV5-4
CDR3nt: TGTGCCAGCAGCCTGAAAAGCGGCGGGGGGGAGAAAGGAGATACGCAGTATTTT
CDR3aa: CASSLKSGGGEKGDTQYF

j_gene: TRBJ1-4
abundance: -
d_gene: -
v_gene: TRBV5-4
CDR3nt: TGTGCCAGCAGATCGGACCCGGGAGAAAAACTGTTTTTT
CDR3aa: CASRSDPGEKLFF

j_gene: TRBJ2-7
abundance: -
d_gene: TRBD1
v_gene: TRBV4-1
CDR3nt: TGCGCCAGCAGCCAAGAGTTGTTGGGGACAGGGTCCTTC
CDR3aa: CASSQELLGTGSF

j_gene: TRBJ2-6
abundance: many
d_gene: -
v_gene: TRBV19
CDR3nt: TGTGCCAGTAGTATTTGGAACGGGGACTCTGGGGCCAACGTCCTGACTTTC
CDR3aa: CASSIWNGDSGANVLTF

j_gene: TRBJ2-3
abundance: once
d_gene: TRBD1
v_gene: TRBV24-1
CDR3nt: TGTGCCACCAGTGATCCGACAGGGTTGAGGACAGATACGCAGTATTTT
CDR3aa: CATSDPTGLRTDTQYF

j_gene: TRBJ1-1
abundance: -
d_gene: TRBD1
v_gene: TRBV6-5
CDR3nt: TGTGCCAGCAGGAGGACAGGGGGCACTGAAGCTTTCTTT
CDR3aa: CASRRTGGTEAFF

j_gene: TRBJ2-4
abundance: -
d_gene: TRBD1
v_gene: TRBV11-2
CDR3nt: TGTGCCAGCAGCCAGGGACAGACTTTAGCCAAAAACATTCAGTACTTC
CDR3aa: CASSQGQTLAKNIQYF

j_gene: TRBJ1-5
abundance: -
d_gene: -
v_gene: TRBV7-2
CDR3nt: TGTGCCAGCAGCCCCATCTCGGGGAGTAGCAATCAGCCCCAGCATTTT
CDR3aa: CASSPISGSSNQPQHF

j_gene: TRBJ2-2
abundance: -
d_gene: TRBD1
v_gene: TRBV10-3
CDR3nt: TGTGCCATCAGTGAGGGACAGGGTTACACCGGGGAGCTGTTTTTT
CDR3aa: CAISEGQGYTGELFF

j_gene: TRBJ2-7
abundance: -
d_gene: -
v_gene: TRBV7-3
CDR3nt: TGTGCCAGCAGCTCCCAAGGCGGGGGCGGCGAGCAGTACTTC
CDR3aa: CASSSQGGGGEQYF

j_gene: TRBJ1-5
abundance: -
d_gene: -
v_gene: TRBV19
CDR3nt: TGTGCCAGTAGTATAGGCAGGAAGGATCAGCCCCAGCATTTT
CDR3aa: CASSIGRKDQPQHF

j_gene: TRBJ1-1
abundance: -
d_gene: -
v_gene: TRBV28
CDR3nt: TGTGCCAGCAGTCCCGCGGGGGGCGCGAACACTGAAGCTTTCTTT
CDR3aa: CASSPAGGANTEAFF

j_gene: TRBJ2-6
abundance: -
d_gene: TRBD1
v_gene: TRBV27
CDR3nt: TGTGCCAGCAGTTACCGGACAGGGGGTACCTCTGGGGCCAACGTCCTGACTTTC
CDR3aa: CASSYRTGGTSGANVLTF

j_gene: TRBJ1-2
abundance: -
d_gene: -
v_gene: TRBV7-9
CDR3nt: TGTGCCAGCAGCTTGGGCAACTACTATGGCTACACCTTC
CDR3aa: CASSLGNYYGYTF

j_gene: TRBJ1-6
abundance: -
d_gene: -
v_gene: TRBV6-5
CDR3nt: TGTGCCAGCAGTTACTCCCAACAGGGAGCGAATTCACCCCTCCACTTT
CDR3aa: CASSYSQQGANSPLHF

j_gene: TRBJ1-3
abundance: -
d_gene: -
v_gene: TRBV7-6
CDR3nt: TGTGCCAGCAGCTCTAACGGACAACCCCGAGGTGACACCATATATTTT
CDR3aa: CASSSNGQPRGDTIYF

j_gene: TRBJ2-1
abundance: -
d_gene: TRBD2
v_gene: TRBV5-1
CDR3nt: TGCGCCAGCAGCCGCGGACCCCTAGCGGGGGGCTCCTACAATGAGCAGTTCTTC
CDR3aa: CASSRGPLAGGSYNEQFF

j_gene: TRBJ2-2
abundance: -
d_gene: TRBD2
v_gene: TRBV5-1
CDR3nt: TGCGCCAGCAGCAAGGGACTAGCGGGGGCTACCGGGGAGCTGTTTTTT
CDR3aa: CASSKGLAGATGELFF

j_gene: TRBJ2-1
abundance: -
d_gene: TRBD1
v_gene: TRBV6-6
CDR3nt: TGTGCCAGCAGTCAAACTGGACAGGGGTTGAATGAGCAGTTCTTC
CDR3aa: CASSQTGQGLNEQFF

j_gene: TRBJ1-1
abundance: -
d_gene: TRBD1
v_gene: TRBV10-3
CDR3nt: TGTGCCATCCGACAGGGGGCGAACACTGAAGCTTTCTTT
CDR3aa: CAIRQGANTEAFF

j_gene: TRBJ2-1
abundance: -
d_gene: TRBD2
v_gene: TRBV3-1/TRBV3-2
CDR3nt: TGTGCCAGCAGCCAAGCCCCACTAGCGGGGTTATACAATGAGCAGTTCTTC
CDR3aa: CASSQAPLAGLYNEQFF

j_gene: TRBJ2-3
abundance: -
d_gene: -
v_gene: TRBV27
CDR3nt: TGTGCCAGCATCCTAAGGGGCGGGGGCACAGATACGCAGTATTTT
CDR3aa: CASILRGGGTDTQYF

j_gene: TRBJ1-5
abundance: -
d_gene: -
v_gene: TRBV12-5
CDR3nt: TGTGCTAGTGGTTTGCTTGGAGGGTCCAATCAGCCCCAGCATTTT
CDR3aa: CASGLLGGSNQPQHF

j_gene: TRBJ2-4
abundance: -
d_gene: TRBD1
v_gene: TRBV19
CDR3nt: TGTGCCAGTAGTAGCGGGACAGGGGTTTCTTCGCATAAAAACATTCAGTACTTC
CDR3aa: CASSSGTGVSSHKNIQYF

j_gene: TRBJ1-4
abundance: once
d_gene: -
v_gene: TRBV18
CDR3nt: TGTGCCAGCCAAAGAGGGAATAATGAAAAACTGTTTTTT
CDR3aa: CASQRGNNEKLFF

j_gene: TRBJ2-7
abundance: -
d_gene: -
v_gene: TRBV5-1
CDR3nt: TGCGCCAGCAGCTTGGGTGTCGGCGAGCAGTACTTC
CDR3aa: CASSLGVGEQYF

j_gene: TRBJ2-5
abundance: -
d_gene: TRBD1
v_gene: TRBV29-1
CDR3nt: TGCAGCGTTGGCAGGGGGTCAATGGAGACCCAGTACTTC
CDR3aa: CSVGRGSMETQYF

j_gene: TRBJ2-7
abundance: -
d_gene: TRBD1
v_gene: TRBV3-1/TRBV3-2
CDR3nt: TGTGCCAGCAGCCTTGACAGGGTCAAGCAGTACTTC
CDR3aa: CASSLDRVKQYF

j_gene: TRBJ2-7
abundance: -
d_gene: TRBD2
v_gene: TRBV20-1
CDR3nt: TGCAGTGCTAGTGGGCGGGGGGAATCCTACGAGCAGTACTTC
CDR3aa: CSASGRGESYEQYF